This T cell receptor beta chain was sequenced during a study of T cell responses to AZD1222 COVID-19 vaccine. With regard to this clone: Its cognate antigen is unknown. Within the sample, other DNA sequences also encode this same CDR3.

CDR1 SGHTS and CDR2 YDEGEE come from the germline V gene. This CDR3 is built from 14 residues. V was pared by 2 bases and J by 6 bases, with 15 bases between. Study outcomes and limitations: White British donors predominated, females outnumbered males, and clonal diversity was possibly underestimated. The peak T cell response came first, and repertoires were sampled only after it.

Profiled with immunoSEQ multiplex PCR; TCRdb holds only in-frame clones, not every one. The table shows some 180,000 clones, with about 86% occurring only once. Here the sequenced sample was peripheral blood, taken on day 0 of AZD1222 vaccination. The sequence derives from an adult in good health. V and J are TRBV5-8 and TRBJ2-7; perhaps D is TRBD1 or TRBD2 (5 bases each). This CDR3 is CASSLSGGAGEQYF. For the CDR3, the DNA is TGTGCCAGCAGCTTATCGGGTGGGGCGGGCGAGCAGTACTTC.